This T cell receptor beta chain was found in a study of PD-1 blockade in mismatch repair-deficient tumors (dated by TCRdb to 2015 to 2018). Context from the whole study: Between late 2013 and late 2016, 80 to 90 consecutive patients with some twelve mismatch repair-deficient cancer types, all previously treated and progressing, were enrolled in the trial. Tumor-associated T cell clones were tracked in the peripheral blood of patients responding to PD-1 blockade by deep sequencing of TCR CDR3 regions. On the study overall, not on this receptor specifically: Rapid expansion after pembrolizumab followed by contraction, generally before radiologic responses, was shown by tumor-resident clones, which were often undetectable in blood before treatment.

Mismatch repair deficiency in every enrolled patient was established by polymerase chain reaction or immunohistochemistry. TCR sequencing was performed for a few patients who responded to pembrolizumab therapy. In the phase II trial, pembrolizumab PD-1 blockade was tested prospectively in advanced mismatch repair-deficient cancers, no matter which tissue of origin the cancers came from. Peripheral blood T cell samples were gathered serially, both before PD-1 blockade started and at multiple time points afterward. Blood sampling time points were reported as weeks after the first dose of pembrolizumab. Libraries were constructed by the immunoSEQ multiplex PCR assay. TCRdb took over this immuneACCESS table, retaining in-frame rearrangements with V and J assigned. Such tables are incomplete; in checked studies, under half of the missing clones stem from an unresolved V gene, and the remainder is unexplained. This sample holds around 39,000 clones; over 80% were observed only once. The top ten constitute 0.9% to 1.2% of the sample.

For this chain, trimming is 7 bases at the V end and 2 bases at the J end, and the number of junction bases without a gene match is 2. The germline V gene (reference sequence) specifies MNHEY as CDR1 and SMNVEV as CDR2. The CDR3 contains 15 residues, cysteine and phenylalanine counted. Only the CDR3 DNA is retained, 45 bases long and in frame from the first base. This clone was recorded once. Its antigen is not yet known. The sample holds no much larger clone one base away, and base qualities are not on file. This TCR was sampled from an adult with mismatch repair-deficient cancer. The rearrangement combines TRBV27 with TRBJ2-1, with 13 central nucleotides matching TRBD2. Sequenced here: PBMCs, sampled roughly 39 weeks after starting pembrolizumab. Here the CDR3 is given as CASKLAGGPYNEQFF. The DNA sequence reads TGTGCCAGCAAACTAGCGGGAGGGCCCTACAATGAGCAGTTCTTC.